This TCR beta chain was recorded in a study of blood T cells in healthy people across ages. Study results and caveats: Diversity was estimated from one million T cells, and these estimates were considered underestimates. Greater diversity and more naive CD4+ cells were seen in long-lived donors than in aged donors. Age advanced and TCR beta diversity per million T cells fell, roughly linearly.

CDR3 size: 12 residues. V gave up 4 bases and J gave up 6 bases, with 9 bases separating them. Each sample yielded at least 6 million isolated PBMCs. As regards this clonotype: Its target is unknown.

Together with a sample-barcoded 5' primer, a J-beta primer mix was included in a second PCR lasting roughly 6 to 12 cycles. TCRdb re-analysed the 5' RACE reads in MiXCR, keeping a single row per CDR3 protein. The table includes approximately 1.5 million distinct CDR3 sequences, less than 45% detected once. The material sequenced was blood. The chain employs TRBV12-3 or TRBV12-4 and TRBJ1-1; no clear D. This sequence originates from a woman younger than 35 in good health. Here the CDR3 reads CASSSLGAEAFF. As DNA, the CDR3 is TGTGCCAGCAGTTCACTTGGCGCTGAAGCTTTCTTT.